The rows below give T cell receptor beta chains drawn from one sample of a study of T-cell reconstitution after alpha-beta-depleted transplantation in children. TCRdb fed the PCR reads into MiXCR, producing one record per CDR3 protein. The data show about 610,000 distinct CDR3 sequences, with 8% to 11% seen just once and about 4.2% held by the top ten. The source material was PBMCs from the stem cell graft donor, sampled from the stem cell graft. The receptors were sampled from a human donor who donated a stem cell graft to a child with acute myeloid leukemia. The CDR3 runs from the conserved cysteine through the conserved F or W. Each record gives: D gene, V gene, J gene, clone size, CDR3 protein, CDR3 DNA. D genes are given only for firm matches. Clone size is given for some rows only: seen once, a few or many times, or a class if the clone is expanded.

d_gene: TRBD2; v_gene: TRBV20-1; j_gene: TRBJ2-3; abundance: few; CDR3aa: CSARNPREAANADTQYF; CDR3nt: TGCAGTGCTAGAAATCCCCGGGAGGCTGCGAATGCAGATACGCAGTATTTT
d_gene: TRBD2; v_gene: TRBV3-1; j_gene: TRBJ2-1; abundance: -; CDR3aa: CASSQEMGTRGHNEQFF; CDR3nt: TGTGCCAGCAGCCAAGAAATGGGGACTAGGGGCCACAATGAGCAGTTCTTC
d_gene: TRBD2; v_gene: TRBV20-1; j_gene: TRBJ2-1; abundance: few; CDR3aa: CSAMPLGAGGSHEQFF; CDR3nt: TGCAGTGCCATGCCTTTAGGGGCGGGAGGTAGCCATGAGCAGTTCTTC
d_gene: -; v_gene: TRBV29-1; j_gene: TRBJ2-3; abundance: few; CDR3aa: CSVEGGVTDTQYF; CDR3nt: TGCAGCGTTGAAGGGGGGGTGACAGATACGCAGTATTTT
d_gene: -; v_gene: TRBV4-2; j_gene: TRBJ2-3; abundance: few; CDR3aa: CASSLGPVTDTQYF; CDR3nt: TGTGCCAGCAGCCTGGGACCCGTCACAGATACGCAGTATTTT
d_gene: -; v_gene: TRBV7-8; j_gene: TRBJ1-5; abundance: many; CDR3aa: CASSPRAQRSQHF; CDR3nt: TGTGCCAGCAGCCCTAGGGCCCAACGGTCCCAGCATTTT
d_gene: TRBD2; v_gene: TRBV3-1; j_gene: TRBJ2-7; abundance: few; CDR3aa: CASSQDLVAGAYEQYF; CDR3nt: TGTGCCAGCAGCCAAGATCTAGTAGCGGGGGCCTACGAGCAGTACTTC
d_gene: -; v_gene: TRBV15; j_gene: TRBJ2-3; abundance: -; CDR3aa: CATSREATDTQYF; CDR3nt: TGTGCCACCAGCAGAGAGGCCACAGATACGCAGTATTTT
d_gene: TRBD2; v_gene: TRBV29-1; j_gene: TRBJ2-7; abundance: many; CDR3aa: CSAGLAGGEQYF; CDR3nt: TGCAGTGCGGGACTAGCGGGAGGCGAGCAGTACTTC
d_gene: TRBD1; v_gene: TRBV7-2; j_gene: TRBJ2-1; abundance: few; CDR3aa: CASSFMTGTYNEQFF; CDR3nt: TGTGCCAGCAGCTTCATGACAGGGACCTACAATGAGCAGTTCTTC
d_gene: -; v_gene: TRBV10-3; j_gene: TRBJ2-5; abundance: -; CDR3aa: CAISERMETQYF; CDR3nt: TGTGCCATCAGTGAAAGGATGGAGACCCAGTACTTC
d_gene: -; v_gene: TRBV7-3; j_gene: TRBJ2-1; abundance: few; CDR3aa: CASSLITNDEQFF; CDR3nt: TGTGCCAGCAGCTTAATAACGAACGATGAGCAGTTCTTC
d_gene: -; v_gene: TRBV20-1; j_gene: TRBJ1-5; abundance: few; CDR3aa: CSASNSNQPQHF; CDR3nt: TGCAGTGCTAGCAATAGCAATCAGCCCCAGCATTTT
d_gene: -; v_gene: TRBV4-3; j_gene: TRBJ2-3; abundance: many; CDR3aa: CASSRLGDTQYF; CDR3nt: TGCGCCAGCAGCCGTTTAGGAGATACGCAGTATTTT
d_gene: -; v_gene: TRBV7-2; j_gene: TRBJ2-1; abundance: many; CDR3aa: CAGSLTGSSYNEQFF; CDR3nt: TGTGCCGGCAGCTTAACCGGGAGCTCCTACAATGAGCAGTTCTTC
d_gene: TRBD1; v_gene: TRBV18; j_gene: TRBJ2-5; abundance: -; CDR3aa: CASSLMTGEETQYF; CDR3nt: TGTGCCAGCTCCCTGATGACAGGGGAAGAGACCCAGTACTTC
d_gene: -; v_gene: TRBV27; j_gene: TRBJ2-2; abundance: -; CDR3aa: CASHGFAVGYTGELFF; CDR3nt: TGTGCCAGCCACGGCTTTGCTGTTGGGTACACCGGGGAGCTGTTTTTT
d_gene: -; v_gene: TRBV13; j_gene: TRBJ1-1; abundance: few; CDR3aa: CASSLVAQGFNTEAFF; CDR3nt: TGTGCCAGCAGCTTAGTCGCCCAGGGGTTTAACACTGAAGCTTTCTTT
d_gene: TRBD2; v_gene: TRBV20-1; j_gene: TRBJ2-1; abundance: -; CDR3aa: CSAKFGGRWNEQFF; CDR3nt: TGCAGTGCTAAATTCGGCGGGAGGTGGAATGAGCAGTTCTTC
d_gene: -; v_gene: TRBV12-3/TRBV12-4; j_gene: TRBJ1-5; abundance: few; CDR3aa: CASSGRVGINSQPQHF; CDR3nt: TGTGCCAGCAGTGGCCGTGTAGGGATAAACAGTCAGCCCCAGCATTTT
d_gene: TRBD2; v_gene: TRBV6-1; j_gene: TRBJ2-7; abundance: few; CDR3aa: CASSVLGTSTYEQYF; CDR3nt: TGTGCCAGCAGTGTTCTTGGGACTAGCACCTACGAGCAGTACTTC
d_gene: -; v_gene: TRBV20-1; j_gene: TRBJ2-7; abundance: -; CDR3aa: CSAPQGGQPYEQYF; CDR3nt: TGCAGTGCGCCACAGGGCGGACAGCCCTACGAGCAGTACTTC
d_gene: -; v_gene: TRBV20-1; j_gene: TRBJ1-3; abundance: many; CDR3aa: CSASPAGKGLSGNTIYF; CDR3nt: TGCAGTGCTAGTCCGGCCGGAAAGGGACTCTCTGGAAACACCATATATTTT
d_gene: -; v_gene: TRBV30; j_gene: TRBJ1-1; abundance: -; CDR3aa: CAWSLTGSPEAFF; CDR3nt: TGTGCCTGGAGCCTAACAGGTTCCCCTGAAGCTTTCTTT
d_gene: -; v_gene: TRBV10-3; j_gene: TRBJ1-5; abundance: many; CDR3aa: CAISEGGNQPQHF; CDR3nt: TGTGCCATCAGTGAGGGGGGGAATCAGCCCCAGCATTTT
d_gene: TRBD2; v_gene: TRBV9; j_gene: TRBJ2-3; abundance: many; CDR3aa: CASSKRTSGVSLSTDTQYF; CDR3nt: TGTGCCAGCAGCAAACGGACTAGCGGGGTTTCCCTAAGCACAGATACGCAGTATTTT
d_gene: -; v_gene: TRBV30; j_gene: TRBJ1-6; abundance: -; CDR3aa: CAWKGGNYNSPLHF; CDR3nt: TGTGCCTGGAAAGGGGGAAATTATAATTCACCCCTCCACTTT
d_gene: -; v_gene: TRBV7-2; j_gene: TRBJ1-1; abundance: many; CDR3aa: CASSLVAQAFF; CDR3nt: TGTGCCAGCAGCTTGGTAGCTCAAGCTTTCTTT
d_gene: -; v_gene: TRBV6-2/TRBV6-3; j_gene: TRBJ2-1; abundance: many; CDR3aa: CASSYARGSEQFF; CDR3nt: TGTGCCAGCAGTTACGCTCGAGGCAGTGAGCAGTTCTTC
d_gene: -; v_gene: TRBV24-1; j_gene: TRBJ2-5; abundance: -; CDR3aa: CATSDWGTTQETQYF; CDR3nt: TGTGCCACCAGTGATTGGGGGACGACGCAAGAGACCCAGTACTTC
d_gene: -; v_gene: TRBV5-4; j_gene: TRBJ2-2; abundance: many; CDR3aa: CASSLKLTTGELFF; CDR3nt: TGTGCCAGCAGCTTGAAGCTAACCACCGGGGAGCTGTTTTTT
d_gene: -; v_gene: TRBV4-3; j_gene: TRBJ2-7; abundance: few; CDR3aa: CASSQEAVDYEQYF; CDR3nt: TGCGCCAGCAGCCAAGAAGCCGTGGACTACGAGCAGTACTTC
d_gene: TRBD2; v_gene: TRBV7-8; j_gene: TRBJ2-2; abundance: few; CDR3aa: CASSFRPGLYTGELFF; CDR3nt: TGTGCCAGCAGCTTTAGACCGGGACTATATACCGGGGAGCTGTTTTTT
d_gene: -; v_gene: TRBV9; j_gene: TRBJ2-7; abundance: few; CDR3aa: CASSVGTDSYEQYF; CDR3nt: TGTGCCAGCAGCGTAGGAACGGACAGCTACGAGCAGTACTTC
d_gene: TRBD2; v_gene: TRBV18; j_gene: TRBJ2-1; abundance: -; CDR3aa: CDSSPTLAGNYNEQFF; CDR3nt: TGTGACAGCTCACCAACCCTAGCGGGAAACTACAATGAGCAGTTCTTC
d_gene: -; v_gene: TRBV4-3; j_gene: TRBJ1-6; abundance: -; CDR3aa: CASSHREGSSPLHF; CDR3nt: TGCGCCAGCAGCCATAGGGAGGGTAGTTCACCCCTCCACTTT
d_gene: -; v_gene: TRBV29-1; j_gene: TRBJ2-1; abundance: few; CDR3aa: CSAGGGFLNEQFF; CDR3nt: TGCAGCGCCGGTGGGGGGTTTCTCAATGAGCAGTTCTTC
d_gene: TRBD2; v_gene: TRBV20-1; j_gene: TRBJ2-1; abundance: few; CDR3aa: CSARAVSGGEQFF; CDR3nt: TGCAGTGCTAGAGCCGTAAGCGGGGGTGAGCAGTTCTTC
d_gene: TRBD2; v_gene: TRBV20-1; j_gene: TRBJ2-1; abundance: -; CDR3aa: CSATHGTSIENEQFF; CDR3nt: TGCAGTGCAACGCACGGGACTAGCATAGAAAATGAGCAGTTCTTC
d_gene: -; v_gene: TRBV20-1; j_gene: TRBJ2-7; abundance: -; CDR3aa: CSARVYGAPYEQYF; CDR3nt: TGCAGTGCTAGAGTTTATGGGGCCCCCTACGAGCAGTACTTC
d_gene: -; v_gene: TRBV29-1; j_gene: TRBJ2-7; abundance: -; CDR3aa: CSPPRQEYEQYF; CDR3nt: TGCAGCCCCCCACGGCAAGAGTACGAGCAGTACTTC